Following are 4 T cell receptor beta chains from one sample sequenced in a study of response to subunit inactivated influenza vaccine. From the RT-PCR reads, TCRdb called clonotypes with MiXCR, one entry per CDR3 protein. The top ten hold 7.6% of the sample, which has 600,000 to 850,000 distinct CDR3 sequences, 14% seen once. The specimen was PBMCs from blood, collected approximately 15 days before vaccination. Receptors originate from a man aged 50-60 years who received an inactivated influenza vaccine.

The chain recombines TRBV6-2 or TRBV6-3 with TRBJ2-1, with 7 bases that match TRBD1. Germline trimming cut 1 base from V and 9 bases from J; bases unmatched to any gene: 3. CDR1 is MNHEY and CDR2 is SVGEGT in the germline V gene. CDR3 length equals 13 residues. The CDR3 DNA reads as TGTGCCAGCAGTTACTACAGGGGTACTGAGCAGTTCTTC. Its protein is CASSYYRGTEQFF.

The rearrangement joins TRBV4-3 to TRBJ2-2; TRBD1 or TRBD2 may be the D gene (5 bases each). V gave up 5 bases and J gave up 8 bases, with 27 bases separating them. Germline V gene sequence: CDR1 LGHNA, CDR2 YSLEER. The CDR3 contains 18 residues. The CDR3 DNA reads TGCGCCAGCAGCGCAGAAGTGTACGGGTTAGGAGGACAAGGGGAGCTGTTTTTT. Translating it yields CASSAEVYGLGGQGELFF.

This clonotype was detected a few times. The chain couples TRBV20-1 to TRBJ1-2; D may be TRBD1 (6 bases). V was trimmed by 7 bases and J by 4 bases, leaving 13 bases between them. The CDR3 consists of 12 residues. Germline lookup yields CDR1 DFQATT and CDR2 SNEGSKA (reference sequence). CDR3 nucleotide sequence: TGCAGTGTGGGGCAGGGGAGCTATGGCTACACCTTC. It yields the protein CSVGQGSYGYTF.

The V and J genes are TRBV29-1 and TRBJ2-3; 7 nucleotides align to TRBD1. The germline V gene has CDR1 SQVTM and CDR2 ANQGSEA. The CDR3 spans 15 residues. After removal of 0 bases from V and 0 bases from J, the junction contained 3 bases not matched to a gene. The CDR3 reads CSVEEGRGSTDTQYF. The CDR3 coding sequence is TGCAGCGTTGAAGAGGGCAGGGGGAGCACAGATACGCAGTATTTT.